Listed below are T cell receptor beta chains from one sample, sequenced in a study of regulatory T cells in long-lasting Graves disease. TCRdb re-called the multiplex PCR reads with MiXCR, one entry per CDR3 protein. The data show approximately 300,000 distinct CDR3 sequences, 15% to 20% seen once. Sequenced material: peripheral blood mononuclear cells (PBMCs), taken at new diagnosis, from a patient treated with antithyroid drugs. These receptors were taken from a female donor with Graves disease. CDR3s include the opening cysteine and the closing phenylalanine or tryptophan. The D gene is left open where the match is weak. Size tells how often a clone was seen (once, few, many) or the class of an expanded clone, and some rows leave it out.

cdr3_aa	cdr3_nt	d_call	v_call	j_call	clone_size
CASSPGLAGQFSTDTQYF	TGTGCCAGCAGCCCGGGACTAGCGGGACAATTTAGCACAGATACGCAGTATTTT	TRBD2	TRBV5-4	TRBJ2-3	-
CASSADTEAFF	TGTGCCAGCAGTGCCGACACTGAAGCTTTCTTT	-	TRBV2	TRBJ1-1	many
CASSFFGHPGLRETQYF	TGTGCCAGCAGCTTCTTTGGCCACCCAGGGTTGAGGGAGACCCAGTACTTC	-	TRBV7-9	TRBJ2-5	many
CASSERGAPGANVLTF	TGTGCCAGCAGTGAACGGGGGGCCCCTGGGGCCAACGTCCTGACTTTC	-	TRBV2	TRBJ2-6	many
CASSLGTSQDTQYF	TGTGCCAGCAGTTTGGGGACTAGCCAAGATACGCAGTATTTT	TRBD2	TRBV12-3/TRBV12-4	TRBJ2-3	-
CASGLVLGRMSYNEQFF	TGTGCTAGTGGTTTGGTACTAGGTCGTATGTCCTACAATGAGCAGTTCTTC	-	TRBV12-5	TRBJ2-1	many
CASSFRSAGGPYEQYF	TGTGCCAGCAGTTTTAGGTCAGCGGGAGGACCCTACGAGCAGTACTTC	TRBD2	TRBV12-3/TRBV12-4	TRBJ2-7	many
CASSGETSANQETQYF	TGTGCCAGCAGTGGAGAGACTAGCGCGAACCAAGAGACCCAGTACTTC	TRBD2	TRBV2	TRBJ2-5	many
CSVEGRRGLLNEQFF	TGCAGCGTTGAGGGGCGGAGGGGGTTGCTCAATGAGCAGTTCTTC	-	TRBV29-1	TRBJ2-1	-
CASSGGVGQFF	TGTGCCAGTAGTGGAGGGGTTGGGCAGTTCTTC	-	TRBV19	TRBJ2-1	many
CATSGSLGEQFF	TGTGCCACCAGTGGTAGCCTCGGTGAGCAGTTCTTC	-	TRBV24-1	TRBJ2-1	many
CASAIGGLSGSSHNEQFF	TGCGCCAGCGCAATTGGGGGGCTTAGCGGGAGTTCCCACAATGAGCAGTTCTTC	TRBD2	TRBV5-1	TRBJ2-1	many
CASSPQAPGPNQPQHF	TGTGCCAGCAGTCCACAGGCCCCAGGACCCAATCAGCCCCAGCATTTT	-	TRBV12-3/TRBV12-4	TRBJ1-5	many
CASSGGGGAEAFF	TGTGCCAGCAGTGGAGGGGGCGGCGCTGAAGCTTTCTTT	TRBD1	TRBV2	TRBJ1-1	-
CSVEAPDRDTYNEQFF	TGCAGCGTTGAAGCCCCGGACAGGGATACTTACAATGAGCAGTTCTTC	TRBD1	TRBV29-1	TRBJ2-1	many
CAISDFQGPRNTEAFF	TGTGCCATCAGTGACTTCCAGGGGCCGAGGAACACTGAAGCTTTCTTT	-	TRBV10-3	TRBJ1-1	many
CASSPQEDEQYF	TGTGCCAGCAGTCCTCAGGAGGACGAGCAGTACTTC	-	TRBV28	TRBJ2-7	few
CASIQGGIDYTF	TGTGCCAGTATCCAAGGAGGAATAGACTACACCTTC	-	TRBV19	TRBJ1-2	many